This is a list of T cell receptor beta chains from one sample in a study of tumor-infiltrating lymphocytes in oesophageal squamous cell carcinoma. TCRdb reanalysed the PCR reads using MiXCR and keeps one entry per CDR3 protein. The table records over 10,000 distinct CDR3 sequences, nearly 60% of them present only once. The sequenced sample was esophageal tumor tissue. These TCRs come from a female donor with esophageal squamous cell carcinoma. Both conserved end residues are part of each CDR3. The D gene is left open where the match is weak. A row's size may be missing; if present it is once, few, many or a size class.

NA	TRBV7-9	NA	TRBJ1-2	CASSLQGGDYGYTF	TGTGCCAGCAGCTTACAAGGAGGAGACTATGGCTACACCTTC
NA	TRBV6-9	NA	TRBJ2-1	CASSYWDQRETQFF	TGTGCCAGCAGCTACTGGGATCAAAGAGAAACCCAGTTCTTC
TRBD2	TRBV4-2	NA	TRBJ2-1	CASSQDYGGNEQFF	TGTGCCAGCAGCCAAGACTACGGGGGGAATGAGCAGTTCTTC
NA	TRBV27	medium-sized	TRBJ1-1	CASSLFPQGTEAFF	TGTGCCAGCAGTTTATTCCCACAGGGAACTGAAGCTTTCTTT
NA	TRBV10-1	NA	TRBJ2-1	CASSVQGSYNEQFF	TGCGCCAGCAGCGTCCAGGGCTCCTACAATGAGCAGTTCTTC
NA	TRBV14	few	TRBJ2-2	CASSQVTSDTGELFF	TGTGCCAGCAGCCAAGTGACTTCGGACACCGGGGAGCTGTTTTTT
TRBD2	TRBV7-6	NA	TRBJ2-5	CASSYLSGAQETQYF	TGTGCCAGCAGCTATTTAAGCGGGGCCCAAGAGACCCAGTACTTC
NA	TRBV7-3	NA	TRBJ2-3	CASSSVGGTDTQYF	TGTGCCAGCAGCTCCGTCGGTGGTACAGATACGCAGTATTTT
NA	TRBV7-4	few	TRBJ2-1	CASSSLGSSGGQQFF	TGTGCCAGCAGCTCCCTTGGGAGTAGCGGAGGCCAGCAGTTCTTC
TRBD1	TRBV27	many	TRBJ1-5	CASSLKGQGVYSNQPQHF	TGTGCCAGCAGTTTAAAGGGACAGGGAGTCTATAGCAATCAGCCCCAGCATTTT
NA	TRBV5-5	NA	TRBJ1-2	CASSLEADNYGYTF	TGTGCCAGCAGCTTGGAGGCAGATAACTATGGCTACACCTTC
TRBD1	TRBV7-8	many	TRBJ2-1	CASSLRGTGINNEQFF	TGTGCCAGCAGCTTAAGGGGGACAGGGATCAACAATGAGCAGTTCTTC
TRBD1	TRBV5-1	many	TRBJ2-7	CASSYDRGLVDEQYF	TGCGCCAGCAGCTATGACAGGGGGCTCGTCGACGAGCAGTACTTC
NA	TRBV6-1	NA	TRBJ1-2	CASSEQGFGGYTF	TGTGCCAGCAGTGAACAGGGATTTGGTGGCTACACCTTC
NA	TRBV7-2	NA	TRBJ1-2	CASSDSQTLLGGYTF	TGTGCCAGCAGCGACTCTCAGACCCTACTGGGTGGCTACACCTTC
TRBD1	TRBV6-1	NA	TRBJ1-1	CASSEVAQTGGPLNTEAFF	TGTGCCAGCAGTGAAGTCGCTCAGACAGGGGGTCCCTTGAACACTGAAGCTTTCTTT
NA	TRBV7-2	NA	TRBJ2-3	CASSLGGALADTQYF	TGTGCCAGCAGCTTAGGAGGAGCTTTGGCAGATACGCAGTATTTT
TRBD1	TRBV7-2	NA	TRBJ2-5	CASSLQGQGAHGETQYF	TGTGCCAGCAGCTTACAGGGACAGGGGGCGCACGGAGAGACCCAGTACTTC
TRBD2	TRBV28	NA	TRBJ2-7	CASSPRGVLYEQYF	TGTGCCAGCAGCCCTCGGGGGGTACTCTACGAGCAGTACTTC
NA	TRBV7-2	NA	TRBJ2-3	CASSNNGRLSTDTQYF	TGTGCCAGCAGCAATAATGGGAGGTTGAGCACAGATACGCAGTATTTT
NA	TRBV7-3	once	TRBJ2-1	CASSLGDRASAYNEQFF	TGTGCCAGCAGCTTAGGGGACCGCGCTAGCGCCTACAATGAGCAGTTCTTC
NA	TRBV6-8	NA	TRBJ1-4	CASRAGDLPNEKLFF	TGTGCCAGCCGCGCAGGGGATCTTCCTAATGAAAAACTGTTTTTT
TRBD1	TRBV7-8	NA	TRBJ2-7	CASSRPTDRVVYEQYF	TGTGCCAGCAGCCGCCCAACGGACAGGGTTGTGTACGAGCAGTACTTC
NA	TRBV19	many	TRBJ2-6	CASSKTVLSGANVLTF	TGTGCCAGTAGTAAGACAGTCCTCTCTGGGGCCAACGTCCTGACTTTC